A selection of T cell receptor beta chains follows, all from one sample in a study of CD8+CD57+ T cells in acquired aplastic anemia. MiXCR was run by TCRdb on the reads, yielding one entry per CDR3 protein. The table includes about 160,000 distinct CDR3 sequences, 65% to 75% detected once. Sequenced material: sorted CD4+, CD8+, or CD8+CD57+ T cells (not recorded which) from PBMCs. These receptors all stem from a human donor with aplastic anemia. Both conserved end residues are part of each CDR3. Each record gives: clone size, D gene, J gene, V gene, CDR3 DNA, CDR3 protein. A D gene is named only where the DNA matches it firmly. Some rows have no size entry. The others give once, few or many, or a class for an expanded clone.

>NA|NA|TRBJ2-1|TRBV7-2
TGTGCCAGCAGCTTCGGGGTGGGGGGCGGCGAGCAGTTCTTC
CASSFGVGGGEQFF
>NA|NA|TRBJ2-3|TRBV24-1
TGTGCCACCACCGGACAGTTCGGGTATTTT
CATTGQFGYF
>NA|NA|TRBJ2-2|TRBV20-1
TGCAGTGCTAGAGATTCGGGACATACCGCGAACACCGGGGAGCTGTTTTTT
CSARDSGHTANTGELFF
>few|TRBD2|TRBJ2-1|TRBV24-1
TGTGCCACCGGGACTAGCGGATACAATGAGCAGTTCTTC
CATGTSGYNEQFF
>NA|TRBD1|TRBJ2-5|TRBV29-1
TGCAGCGTTGAAGAGGACAGGGGCCGGATGGCCCAGTACTTC
CSVEEDRGRMAQYF
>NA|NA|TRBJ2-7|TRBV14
TGTGCCAGCAGACCCGACAGAGACTACGAGCAGTACTTC
CASRPDRDYEQYF
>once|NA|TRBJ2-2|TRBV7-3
TGTGCCAGCAGCTTAAGGCAGGGTCCGGGGACCGGGGAGCTGTTTTTT
CASSLRQGPGTGELFF
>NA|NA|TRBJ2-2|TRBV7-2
TGTGCCAGCAGCGCCTGGGGCTACGGGGAGCTGTTTTTT
CASSAWGYGELFF
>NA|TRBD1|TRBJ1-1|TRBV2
TGTGCCAGCAGCCGGACAGGGGGAAACACTGAAGCTTTCTTT
CASSRTGGNTEAFF
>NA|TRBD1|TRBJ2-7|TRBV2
TGTGCCACCACACTGGGACAGGGCACCTACGAGCAGTACTTC
CATTLGQGTYEQYF
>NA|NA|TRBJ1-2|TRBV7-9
TGTGCCAGCAGCTTAGTCACAGGTACAAGAGGCTACACCTTC
CASSLVTGTRGYTF
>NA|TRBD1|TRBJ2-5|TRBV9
TGTGCCAGCAGCGTAGGCGGACAGGGGGTCCTACAAGAGACCCAGTACTTC
CASSVGGQGVLQETQYF